This T cell receptor beta chain was sequenced in a study of shared clonotypes between healthy human individuals. V dropped 0 bases and J dropped 8; count of bases not matched to a gene: 5. CDR3 size: 15 residues. CDR1 WNHNN and CDR2 SYGVQD come from the germline V gene (reference sequence). Clones were read by immunoSEQ multiplex PCR, and TCRdb kept only the in-frame ones, dropping some. Here the sample spans more than 900,000 clones, approximately 80% being singletons. This chain connects TRBV10-1 to TRBJ2-1; 9 bases map to TRBD1. Sequenced material: memory CD4+ T cells from PBMCs. Subset reported: CD45RA-negative fraction. The TCR was taken from a young man in good health. Some clones in this sample may be carry-over from other donors' samples. The DNA of the CDR3 is TGCGCCAGCAGTGAGTCTTTGGACAGGGGCGATGAGCAGTTCTTC. This gives the protein CASSESLDRGDEQFF.